This TCR beta chain was captured by sequencing in a study of T cells in women clearing cervical HPV infection. Overall study: HLA type stays a possible confounder, typing being limited. Study-wide results and limits: Combining TCR richness with V gene abundances gave approximately 0.84 AUC.

The V segment lost 0 bases and the J segment 6 bases; nucleotides outside the gene matches: 4. The CDR3 sequence is 15 residues long. Looked up from germline, CDR1 is SGHVS and CDR2 is FQNEAQ. Comment on this clone: Its antigen is currently unknown. Sequencing ends 3 residues short of the CDR3 end; the germline J gene provides the rest.

This table comes from immunoSEQ multiplex PCR, and its TCRdb copy is limited to in-frame clones, with some not included. This sample's table reports about 39,000 clones. The sequencing input was blood buffy coat. The chain joins TRBV7-8 to TRBJ1-5; 8 nucleotides match TRBD1. This TCR was sampled from a woman aged 18-70 years with a cervical HPV16 infection that either progressed to CIN3+ or cleared (not recorded which). CDR3 DNA, as far as it was read: TGTGCCAGCAGCTTAGCAGGGCAGGGGGCTCAGCCC. Protein sequence: CASSLAGQGAQP. The CDR3 reads in full as CASSLAGQGAQPQHF.